In its sample, the clone carrying this T cell receptor (beta chain) was seen a few times. Produced via immunoSEQ multiplex PCR; TCRdb's table is partial and in-frame only. This sample has 150,000 to 200,000 clones, with 85% to 90% found just once. This sample is part of a study of cytomegalovirus exposure and HLA in healthy donors. Germline values: CDR1 SGHTA, CDR2 FQGTGA. This CDR3 comprises 12 residues. V was pared by 5 bases and J by 7 bases, with 12 bases between. The chain couples TRBV7-3 to TRBJ2-7, with D unresolved. The specimen was PBMCs. The TCR sequence derives from a woman aged 30 to 39 in good health and CMV-seronegative. The CDR3 sequence: CASSRDGGEQYF. CDR3 bases: TGTGCCAGCAGCCGCGACGGTGGGGAGCAGTACTTC.